Listed here are 8 T cell receptor beta chains from one sample, sequenced in a study of cytomegalovirus exposure and HLA in healthy donors. The PCR employed 60 Vbeta primers together with 13 Jbeta primers. Using immunoSEQ multiplex PCR, the repertoire was profiled, and TCRdb retains in-frame clones only, with some absent. The repertoire holds 150,000 to 200,000 clones, with around 77% as singletons. Source material: PBMCs. These receptors all come from a female donor in good health and CMV-seronegative.

The sample holds a few counts of this clone. The CDR3 here is CASSLGLFSYEQYF. The CDR3 nucleotides are TGTGCCAGCAGCTTAGGGCTTTTCTCGTACGAGCAGTACTTC. The chain links TRBV7-2 to TRBJ2-7; D remains unclear. The V gene lost 1 base and the J gene lost 4 bases, with 11 bases spanning the gap. This CDR3 spans 14 amino acids. Germline assignment: CDR1 SGHTA and CDR2 FQGNSA.

This clone was counted only a few times. The chain joins TRBV5-1 to TRBJ1-1, with D perhaps TRBD1 (6 bases). V shed 3 bases and J shed 0 bases, with 15 bases lying between them. The germline CDR1 and CDR2 sequences are SGHRS and YFSETQ. The CDR3 length is 16 residues. CDR3 in DNA: TGCGCCAGCAGCTCCCCGGACAGCGAACTGAACACTGAAGCTTTCTTT. This translates into CASSSPDSELNTEAFF.

The V gene is TRBV4-3, the J gene TRBJ1-2; the match to TRBD1 covers 9 bases. This CDR3 spans 15 amino acids. J gave up 7 bases and V 0 bases, and 6 bases lay outside the gene matches. Germline values: CDR1 LGHNA, CDR2 YSLEER. The CDR3 DNA sequence: TGCGCCAGCAGCCAAGATCGGGACAGGGCCGCTGGCTACACCTTC. This encodes CASSQDRDRAAGYTF.

V usage is TRBV28 and J usage is TRBJ1-4; possibly TRBD1 for D (6 bases). The germline V gene encodes CDR1 MDHEN and CDR2 SYDVKM. The CDR3 has 16 residues. Trimming removed 6 bases at V and 0 bases at J, with 14 bases between. CDR3 region: CASRSGTSATNEKLFF. The CDR3 DNA sequence: TGTGCCAGCAGGTCCGGGACATCTGCAACTAATGAAAAACTGTTTTTT.

The rearrangement links TRBV9 to TRBJ2-7, with 10 bases identical to TRBD2. V gave up 3 bases and J gave up 3 bases; unmatched junction bases: 0. The CDR3 has 13 residues. Germline V gene sequence: CDR1 SGDLS, CDR2 YYNGEE. CDR3 in amino acids: CASSGTSGYEQYF. CDR3 nucleotide sequence: TGTGCCAGCAGCGGGACTAGCGGCTACGAGCAGTACTTC.

CDR3 sequence (DNA): TGTGCCAGCAGCTTAGCGCGTACGGGGGGGGCGGATAATGAGCAGTTCTTC. Amino acids: CASSLARTGGADNEQFF. V gene TRBV7-6 combines with J gene TRBJ2-1, with 8 bases lining up with TRBD2. CDR1 and CDR2 from the germline V gene are SGHVS and FNYEAQ. The CDR3 has 17 residues. The V and J ends lost 0 bases and 7 bases, in that order; junction bases with no gene match: 11.

This clone was seen more than once but under ten times. The gene calls are TRBV15 and TRBJ1-1, with D unresolved. This CDR3 is built from 15 residues. Germline V gene data show CDR1 as LNHNV and CDR2 as YYDKDF (reference sequence). V shed 2 bases and J shed 1 base, with 11 bases lying between them. CDR3 sequence: CATSRFRDRNTEAFF. CDR3 sequence (DNA): TGTGCCACCAGCAGATTCCGGGATAGGAACACTGAAGCTTTCTTT. The whole variable domain, filled in from reference TRBV15 and TRBJ1-1, reads DAMVIQNPRYQVTQFGKPVTLSCSQTLNHNVMYWYQQKSSQAPKLLFHYYDKDFNNEADTPDNFQSRRPNTSFCFLDIRSPGLGDTAMYLCATSRFRDRNTEAFFGQGTRLTVV.

The chain uses TRBV7-2 and TRBJ2-7, with 11 bases fitting TRBD2. The CDR3 extends over 16 amino acids. Losses at the gene ends were 5 bases for V and 3 bases for J; bases not matched to a gene: 9. The germline CDR1 and CDR2 sequences are SGHTA and FQGNSA. The CDR3, as DNA: TGTGCCAGCAGCACGCTCACTAGCGGGAGTATCTACGAGCAGTACTTC. It is translated as CASSTLTSGSIYEQYF.